This T cell receptor beta chain was sequenced for a study of vaccination and CD4 T cells after COVID-19. Via MiXCR, TCRdb re-called the PCR reads, giving one row per CDR3 protein. The sample consists of roughly 31,000 distinct CDR3 sequences, about 46% of them appearing once. With 1 base clipped from V and 4 bases from J, the junction kept 3 bases outside the gene matches. Germline CDR1 reads MGHRA; CDR2 reads YSYEKL. CDR3 length equals 15 residues. Time point noted: late sampling 161 to 241 days after vaccination in three convalescent patients. V is TRBV4-1 and J is TRBJ1-2; 10 positions match TRBD1. The receptor was isolated from a human donor who had recovered from COVID-19. The sequenced sample was CD4+ T cells from blood, obtained about 7 months after SARS-CoV-2 vaccination. Here the CDR3 reads CASSQGTGGSYGYTF. The CDR3 DNA sequence: TGCGCCAGCAGCCAAGGGACAGGGGGTAGCTATGGCTACACCTTC.